This T cell receptor beta chain originates from a study of blood T cells in healthy people across ages. As regards this clonotype: At one boundary the junction diverges from the germline segment, which might be a read error.

Next came a second PCR, run for 7 to 11 cycles, which used a sample-barcoded 5' primer along with a J-beta primer mix. Each of the cDNA molecules was tagged by a template-switch adaptor with 12 random nucleotides. MiXCR was run by TCRdb on the 5' RACE reads, yielding one entry per CDR3 protein. Among more than 900,000 distinct CDR3 sequences, 25% to 35% were seen once, and the ten largest hold roughly 10%. The CDR3 spans 15 residues. Germline V gene sequence: CDR1 MNHNY, CDR2 SVGAGI (reference sequence). The same sample was also used in a study of T cells of mothers and their children.

This chain connects TRBV6-6 to TRBJ2-1; 7 bases are shared with TRBD2. This TCR came from a woman in her thirties or forties in good health. The sample consisted of blood. DNA for the CDR3: TGTGCCGGCAGTTACTCGATGGGGGGGGGCAATGAGCAGTTCTTC. This gives the protein CAGSYSMGGGNEQFF.